This TCR beta chain was observed in a study of blood T cell repertoires in COVID-19. Study information: Italy, Spain and the United States were the sources of the convalescent and acute COVID-19 samples. Sample material is recorded as cDNA or gDNA derived from T cells, B-cell-depleted T cells, or PBMCs.

Germline-derived CDR1 and CDR2 are DFQATT and SNEGSKA (reference sequence). This CDR3 spans 11 amino acids. Trimming pared 6 bases from V and 4 bases from J, leaving 8 bases between. Original processing notes: Nucleated cell number was recorded as an estimate derived from reference gene primer amplification. The data were produced by immunoSEQ multiplex PCR, yet TCRdb's version contains in-frame clones alone and is incomplete. Clonal size and the V and J genes are those of that table, whereas D and trimming came from the DNA. The sample lists around 80,000 clones, over 80% occurring once. This TCR was sampled from a human donor in a cohort sampled during active COVID-19. The material sequenced was peripheral blood. V and J are TRBV20-1 and TRBJ2-3; D remains unclear. Here the CDR3 reads CSAIPADTQYF. The CDR3 region has the DNA TGCAGTGCCATTCCGGCAGATACGCAGTATTTT.